This T cell receptor beta chain was found in a study of T cells in Graves' hyperthyroidism and ophthalmopathy. Diagnosing involved the use of clinical symptoms, serum thyroxine and TRAb, thyroid ultrasound and orbital computed tomography. PBMCs were collected from a roughly 10 ml volume of fresh peripheral blood. Broader study findings: Clonotypes that were expanded in thyroid above 0.001 mostly appeared in blood too. Ophthalmopathy and stable hyperthyroidism were separated by a 13 V-J model.

Trimming took 4 bases from V and 5 from J; bases not matched to a gene: 8. This CDR3 contains 15 residues. Germline CDR1 is MGHRA and CDR2 is YSYEKL. This clonotype has only a few counts. Its specificity is not known. TCR beta CDR3 sequences were amplified from RNA transcripts. First-round RT-PCR targeting the TCR CDR3 was performed with the HTBI primer set. TCRdb ran MiXCR on the multiplex PCR reads and lists one entry per CDR3 protein. The data show under 600,000 distinct CDR3 sequences, about 16% seen once. The origin of this receptor is a woman between 40 and 50 years old with Graves' ophthalmopathy. The sample was blood. V gene TRBV4-1 combines with J gene TRBJ1-5, with 7 positions matching TRBD1. The CDR3 DNA sequence: TGCGCCAGCAGCCGAGACAGGGACGGCCATCAGCCCCAGCATTTT. Protein: CASSRDRDGHQPQHF.